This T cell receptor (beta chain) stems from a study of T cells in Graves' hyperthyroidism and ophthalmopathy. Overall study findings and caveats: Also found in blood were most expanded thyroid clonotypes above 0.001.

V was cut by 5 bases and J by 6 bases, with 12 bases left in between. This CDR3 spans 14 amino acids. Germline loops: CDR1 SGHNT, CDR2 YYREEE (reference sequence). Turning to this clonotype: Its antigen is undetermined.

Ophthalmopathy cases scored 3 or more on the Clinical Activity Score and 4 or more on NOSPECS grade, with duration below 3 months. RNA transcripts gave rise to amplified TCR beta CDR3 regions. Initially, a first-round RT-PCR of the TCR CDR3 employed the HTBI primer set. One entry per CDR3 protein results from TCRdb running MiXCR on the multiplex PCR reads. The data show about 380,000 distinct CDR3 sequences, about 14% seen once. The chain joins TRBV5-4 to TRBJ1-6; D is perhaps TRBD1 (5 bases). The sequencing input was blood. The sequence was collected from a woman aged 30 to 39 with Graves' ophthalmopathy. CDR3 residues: CASSHRPSNSPLHF. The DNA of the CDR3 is TGTGCCAGCAGTCACAGGCCCTCTAATTCACCCCTCCACTTT.